This entry concerns a single T cell receptor beta chain. It differs at one base from a far larger clone, so likely a read error. Donors comprised healthy HIV-negative adults lacking recent acute infections or vaccinations. The protocol was immunoSEQ multiplex PCR, while the TCRdb copy is restricted to in-frame clones and leaves out a portion. The table lists some 500,000 clones, 75% to 80% of them singletons, with more than 10% in the top ten. The CDR3 runs 13 residues. The germline CDR1 and CDR2 sequences are MDHEN and SYDVKM. Trimming pared 6 bases from V and 0 bases from J, leaving 6 bases between. This sample is part of a study of shared clonotypes between healthy human individuals.

This rearrangement joins TRBV28 to TRBJ1-5; D uncertain. This receptor was identified in a woman between 40 and 50 years old in good health. Some clones in this sample may be carry-over from other donors' samples. Sequencing input: PBMCs. In DNA form, the CDR3 reads TGTGCCAGCAGGATCAATAGCAATCAGCCCCAGCATTTT. Residues: CASRINSNQPQHF.